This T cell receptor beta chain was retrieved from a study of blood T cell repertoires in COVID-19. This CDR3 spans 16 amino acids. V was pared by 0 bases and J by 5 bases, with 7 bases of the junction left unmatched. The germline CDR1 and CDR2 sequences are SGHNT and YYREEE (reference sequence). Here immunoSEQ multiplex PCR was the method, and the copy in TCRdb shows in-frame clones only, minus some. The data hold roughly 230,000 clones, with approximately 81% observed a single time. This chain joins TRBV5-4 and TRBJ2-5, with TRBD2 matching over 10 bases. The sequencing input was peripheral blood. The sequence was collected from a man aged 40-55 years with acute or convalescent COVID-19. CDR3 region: CASSLGAGGPEETQYF. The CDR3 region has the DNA TGTGCCAGCAGCTTGGGAGCGGGGGGGCCGGAGGAGACCCAGTACTTC.